The 21 T cell receptor beta chains given below trace back to one sample, sequenced in a study of early T cells in non-severe SARS-CoV-2 infection. TCRdb analysed the 5' RACE reads with MiXCR anew, one entry per CDR3 protein. The sample contains approximately 79,000 distinct CDR3 sequences, under 15% of which appear only once. Specimen: whole blood. All receptors derive from an adult who was a healthcare worker with PCR-confirmed SARS-CoV-2 infection or an uninfected control (not recorded which).

The chain employs TRBV9 and TRBJ1-1, with TRBD1 matching 8 bases. The trim removed 4 bases at V and 9 bases at J, leaving 14 bases unmatched. The CDR3 spans 15 residues. Looked up from germline, CDR1 is SGDLS and CDR2 is YYNGEE. The DNA of the CDR3 is TGTGCCAGCAGCCCCCGGACAGGGTCAATCCCCCAAGCTTTCTTT. It specifies CASSPRTGSIPQAFF.

CDR3 bases: TGTGCCAGCAGCCAAATAACAGCGGGCAGTCCGGATAATGAGCAGTTCTTC. Its protein is CASSQITAGSPDNEQFF. V usage is TRBV3-1 and J usage is TRBJ2-1; the D gene is possibly TRBD2 (6 bases). This CDR3 region has 17 residues. V was trimmed by 2 bases and J by 7 bases, leaving 21 bases between them. The V gene's germline CDR1 is LGHDT and CDR2 YNNKEL (reference sequence).

The J gene is TRBJ2-6, the V gene TRBV5-6, with unresolved D. The CDR3 runs 15 residues. Trimming took 0 bases from V and 1 from J, leaving 5 bases between them. Germline V CDR1 and CDR2: SGHDT, YYEEEE. The CDR3 bases are TGTGCCAGCAGCTTGGAGAGTTCTGGGGCCAACGTCCTGACTTTC. Translating gives CASSLESSGANVLTF.

The J gene is TRBJ2-1, the V gene TRBV28; weak D call: TRBD2 (7 bases). The length of the CDR3 is 13 residues. The germline V gene has CDR1 MDHEN and CDR2 SYDVKM. V was pared by 2 bases and J by 6 bases, with 8 bases between. The CDR3 coding sequence is TGTGCCAGCAGTTTAGGGGGGGCCAATGAGCAGTTCTTC. Translated: CASSLGGANEQFF.

The V and J genes are TRBV12-3 or TRBV12-4 and TRBJ1-1, with D possibly matching TRBD1 (5 bases). V was clipped by 5 bases and J by 4 bases, with 14 bases between them. This CDR3 is built from 14 residues. In nucleotides, the CDR3 is TGTGCCAGCAGTCAAGGGGTTCGGGGCACTGAAGCTTTCTTT. Its protein is CASSQGVRGTEAFF.

In this sample, this clonotype turned up a few times. CDR3 residues: CASSLEGHSTDTQYF. CDR3 nucleotide sequence: TGTGCCAGCAGTTTGGAGGGACACAGCACAGATACGCAGTATTTT. This sequence joins TRBV28 and TRBJ2-3, with D perhaps being TRBD1 or TRBD2 (6 bases each). The germline V gene encodes CDR1 MDHEN and CDR2 SYDVKM. CDR3 size: 15 residues. V was trimmed by 3 bases and J by 0 bases, leaving 10 bases between them.

The table lists this clonotype with a few counts. CDR3 nucleotide sequence: TGTGCCAGCAGCCCTTATGGGACCTACGAGCAGTACTTC. Amino acids: CASSPYGTYEQYF. The rearrangement joins TRBV7-9 to TRBJ2-7, with D unresolved. The CDR3 extends over 13 amino acids. Looked up from germline, CDR1 is SEHNR and CDR2 is FQNEAQ (reference sequence). V was clipped by 5 bases and J by 2 bases, with 10 bases between them.

The rearrangement links TRBV11-2 to TRBJ2-2, with D possibly being TRBD1 (5 bases). The CDR3 consists of 14 residues. Per the germline V gene, CDR1 is SGHAT and CDR2 is FQNNGV. V lost 0 bases and J 3 bases, leaving 5 bases between the germline ends. The CDR3 is CASSLDRDTGELFF. CDR3 sequence (DNA): TGTGCCAGCAGCTTAGACAGGGACACCGGGGAGCTGTTTTTT.

This clonotype was counted ten times or more. The V call is TRBV29-1, the J call TRBJ2-1; 13 nucleotides align to TRBD2. CDR3 length equals 16 residues. With V trimmed by 6 bases and J by 8 bases, 13 bases remained unmatched. CDR1 and CDR2 (germline): SQVTM, ANQGSEA. The CDR3 region has the DNA TGCAGCGTCCCCGGGGGTGGGACTAGCGGGGCCCATGAGCAGTTCTTC. Translating gives CSVPGGGTSGAHEQFF.

The rearrangement joins TRBV10-3 to TRBJ1-1; perhaps TRBD1 as D (5 bases). There are 13 residues in the CDR3. Trimming shortened V by 10 bases and J by 3 bases, and 15 bases separated the two germline ends. The germline gives CDR1 ENHRY, CDR2 SYGVKD. CDR3 bases: TGTGCCACCTGCGGGGGTGCGGACACTGAAGCTTTCTTT. Its translation is CATCGGADTEAFF.

A few counts support this clonotype. J is TRBJ2-7 and V is TRBV5-1; 11 bases align to TRBD1. The CDR3 covers 15 residues. The V and J ends lost 3 bases and 5 bases, in that order; junction bases with no gene match: 7. Germline lookup yields CDR1 SGHRS and CDR2 YFSETQ. CDR3 bases: TGCGCCAGCAGCTCGAGGACAGGGGGCAGCGACGAGCAGTACTTC. Its translation: CASSSRTGGSDEQYF.

Written as DNA, the CDR3 is TGTGCCAGCAGTGGTGGCCAGGACAAGTATGGAAACACCATATATTTT. Translated, it gives CASSGGQDKYGNTIYF. The chain employs TRBV5-4 and TRBJ1-3, with D perhaps TRBD1 (5 bases). The V end lost 5 bases, the J end lost 3 bases, and 18 bases lay between the germline ends. The CDR3 runs 16 residues. CDR1 and CDR2 (germline): SGHNT, YYREEE (reference sequence).

This clonotype was detected only a few times. This chain joins TRBV27 and TRBJ2-7; maybe TRBD2 (6 bases). Trimming pared 5 bases from V and 6 bases from J, leaving 17 bases between. The CDR3 runs to 14 residues. Per germline, CDR1 MNHEY and CDR2 SMNVEV (reference sequence). The chain's CDR3 is CASSRRAAGGEQYF. In DNA, the CDR3 is TGTGCCAGCAGTAGAAGGGCGGCCGGGGGCGAGCAGTACTTC.

This clonotype was detected ten times or more. The V and J genes are TRBV29-1 and TRBJ1-1; 7 bases fit TRBD1. V lost 4 bases and J lost 4; bases outside the gene matches: 6. CDR1 and CDR2 from the germline V gene are SQVTM and ANQGSEA. The CDR3 is 13 residues long. As DNA, the CDR3 is TGCAGCGTTGGAAACCGACAGGGCACTGAAGCTTTCTTT. It encodes CSVGNRQGTEAFF.

The J gene is TRBJ2-2, the V gene TRBV19, with a possible D match to TRBD2 (5 bases). This CDR3 has 15 amino acids. The V end was cut by 5 bases, the J end by 5 bases, with 15 bases between. Germline CDR1 and CDR2: LNHDA and SQIVND (reference sequence). CDR3 DNA sequence: TGTGCCAGTAGTCCGGGTGCTCCGGGGACCGGGGAGCTGTTTTTT. Amino acid sequence: CASSPGAPGTGELFF.

This clonotype appeared a few times. The junction differs from germline at one of its ends, possibly a read error. The chain uses TRBV2 and TRBJ1-6; TRBD1 is a possible D gene (5 bases). Looked up from germline, CDR1 is SNHLY and CDR2 is FYNNEI. This CDR3 comprises 12 residues. The CDR3 spells CASSEEGSNNGF. CDR3 nucleotide sequence: TGTGCCAGCAGTGAAGAGGGGTCAAATAATGGATTT.

The table lists this clonotype with a few counts. This chain links TRBV6-2 or TRBV6-3 with TRBJ1-1, with D hard to call. The CDR3 has 11 amino acids. Germline values: CDR1 MNHEY, CDR2 SVGEGT. The germline V and J ends were trimmed by 6 bases and 4 bases, with 6 bases remaining between them. The CDR3: CASRSITEAFF. The CDR3 bases are TGTGCCAGCAGAAGTATCACTGAAGCTTTCTTT.

This clonotype showed up just a few times. CDR3 sequence (DNA): TGTGCCAGCACCCGGACACCCACCACTGAAGCTTTCTTT. Translation gives CASTRTPTTEAFF. The chain has TRBV12-3 or TRBV12-4 and TRBJ1-1; tentative D call: TRBD1 (5 bases). The CDR3 is 13 residues long. The V end was cut by 7 bases, the J end by 4 bases, with 13 bases between.

This chain uses TRBV7-2 with TRBJ1-1; maybe TRBD1 (6 bases). Trimming stripped 1 base from V and 3 bases from J, with 9 bases between. Per germline, CDR1 SGHTA and CDR2 FQGNSA. The CDR3 is made up of 14 amino acids. The CDR3 sequence: CASSLGGHYTEAFF. The CDR3, as DNA: TGTGCCAGCAGCTTAGGGGGACACTACACTGAAGCTTTCTTT. The entire variable domain, with the rest obtained from reference TRBV7-2 and TRBJ1-1, is as follows: GAGVSQSPSNKVTEKGKDVELRCDPISGHTALYWYRQSLGQGLEFLIYFQGNSAPDKSGLPSDRFSAERTGGSVSTLTIQRTQQEDSAVYLCASSLGGHYTEAFFGQGTRLTVV.

This clonotype occurred a few times. The chain links TRBV30 to TRBJ2-1; tentatively, D is TRBD1 or TRBD2 (5 bases each). Looked up from germline, CDR1 is GTSNPN and CDR2 is SVGIG (reference sequence). The CDR3 spans 10 residues. Trimming removed 5 bases at V and 14 bases at J, with 13 bases between. Here the CDR3 reads CAWGTREEFF. The DNA for the CDR3 is TGTGCCTGGGGGACCCGCGAGGAGTTCTTC.

This clonotype was observed many times. The V call is TRBV20-1, the J call TRBJ2-1, with 7 nucleotides matching TRBD1. The CDR3 extends over 15 amino acids. The junction had 6 bases not matched to a gene; V was cut back by 4 bases and J by 0 bases. Per germline, CDR1 DFQATT and CDR2 SNEGSKA (reference sequence). CDR3 in amino acids: CSAKGTASSYNEQFF. The CDR3 bases are TGCAGTGCTAAAGGGACAGCCAGCTCCTACAATGAGCAGTTCTTC.